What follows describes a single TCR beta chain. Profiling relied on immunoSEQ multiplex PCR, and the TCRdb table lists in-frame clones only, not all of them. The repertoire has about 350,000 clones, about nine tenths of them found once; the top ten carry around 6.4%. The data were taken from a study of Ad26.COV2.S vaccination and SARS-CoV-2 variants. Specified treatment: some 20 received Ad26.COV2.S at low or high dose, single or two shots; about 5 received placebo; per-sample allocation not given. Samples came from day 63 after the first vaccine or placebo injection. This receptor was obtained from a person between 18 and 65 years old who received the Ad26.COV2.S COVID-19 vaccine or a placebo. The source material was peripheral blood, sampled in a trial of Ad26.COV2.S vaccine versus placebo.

The CDR3 bases are TGTGCCAGCAGCCAAAATGCTGGGCCGTTTATGGAAAAACTGTTTTTT. This translates into CASSQNAGPFMEKLFF. This chain joins TRBV4-2 and TRBJ1-4; D is ambiguous. The germline V gene has CDR1 LGHNA and CDR2 YNFKEQ. The CDR3 has 16 amino acids. V lost 2 bases to trimming and J lost 8 bases, with 18 bases between them.